The clone carrying this T cell receptor beta chain was observed a few times. This record comes from a study of blood T cell repertoires in COVID-19. Study-level information: There were acute and convalescent COVID-19 samples, and they came from the United States, Italy and Spain. PBMCs, B-cell-depleted T cells, or T cells provided the cDNA or gDNA that made up the material.

Original analysis: Amplified reference gene primers provided the basis for estimating nucleated cell counts. The method was immunoSEQ multiplex PCR; TCRdb's version includes in-frame clones alone and lacks a portion of them. Clone size and V and J calls were adopted from that table, with D and trimming inferred from the DNA. The table includes over 95,000 clones, approximately 84% detected once. There are 13 residues in the CDR3. Germline loops: CDR1 SGHNT, CDR2 YENEEA. V lost 0 bases to trimming and J lost 5 bases, with 8 bases between them. This clonotype was obtained from a woman aged 55-70 years with acute or convalescent COVID-19. What was sequenced was peripheral blood. The genes are TRBV11-3 and TRBJ2-7; D is uncertain. CDR3 DNA: TGTGCCAGCAGCTTAGAAGTCCGCGACGAGCAGTACTTC. Translation: CASSLEVRDEQYF.